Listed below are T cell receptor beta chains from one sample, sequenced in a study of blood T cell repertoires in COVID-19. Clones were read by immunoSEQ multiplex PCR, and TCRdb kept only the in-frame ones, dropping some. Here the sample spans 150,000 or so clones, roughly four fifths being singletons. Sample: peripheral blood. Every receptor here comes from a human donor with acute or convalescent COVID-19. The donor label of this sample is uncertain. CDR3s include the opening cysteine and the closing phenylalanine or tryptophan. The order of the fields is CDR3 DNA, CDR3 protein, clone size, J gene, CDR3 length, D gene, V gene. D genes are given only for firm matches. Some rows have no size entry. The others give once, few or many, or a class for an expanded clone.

CDR3nt: TGTGCCAGCAGCCGGGAACAGGGGGCCCGGGAAAAACTGTTTTTT
CDR3aa: CASSREQGAREKLFF
abundance: .
j_gene: TRBJ1-4
len: 15
d_gene: TRBD1
v_gene: TRBV14

CDR3nt: TGCGCCAGCAGCCCCCCGGGGGACACAGATACGCAGTATTTT
CDR3aa: CASSPPGDTDTQYF
abundance: .
j_gene: TRBJ2-3
len: 14
d_gene: .
v_gene: TRBV10-1

CDR3nt: TGTGCCAGCAGTGGCGACCGGGACAGGGTTCAGCCCCAGCATTTT
CDR3aa: CASSGDRDRVQPQHF
abundance: .
j_gene: TRBJ1-5
len: 15
d_gene: TRBD1
v_gene: TRBV2

CDR3nt: TGTGCCAGCAGCTTAGAGACAGGGCTAGGCTCCTACAATGAGCAGTTCTTC
CDR3aa: CASSLETGLGSYNEQFF
abundance: .
j_gene: TRBJ2-1
len: 17
d_gene: TRBD1
v_gene: TRBV7-8

CDR3nt: TGCGCCAGCAGCCACTCTAGCGGGGGTGCAGATACGCAGTATTTT
CDR3aa: CASSHSSGGADTQYF
abundance: .
j_gene: TRBJ2-3
len: 15
d_gene: TRBD2
v_gene: TRBV5-1

CDR3nt: TGTGCCAGCAGCGTAACAGGGCGGTTAAATTCACCCCTCCACTTT
CDR3aa: CASSVTGRLNSPLHF
abundance: once
j_gene: TRBJ1-6
len: 15
d_gene: .
v_gene: TRBV9

CDR3nt: TGTGCCAGCAGCGAATATCCCGGGACAGCCTACAATGAGCAGTTCTTC
CDR3aa: CASSEYPGTAYNEQFF
abundance: .
j_gene: TRBJ2-1
len: 16
d_gene: .
v_gene: TRBV21-1

CDR3nt: TGTGCCAGTAGTAGCCCGGGACAAGGAGCCTACGAGCAGTACTTC
CDR3aa: CASSSPGQGAYEQYF
abundance: .
j_gene: TRBJ2-7
len: 15
d_gene: .
v_gene: TRBV19

CDR3nt: TGTGCCACCAGCAGTGGGAGGGGACAAGGCTACGAGCAGTACTTC
CDR3aa: CATSSGRGQGYEQYF
abundance: .
j_gene: TRBJ2-7
len: 15
d_gene: .
v_gene: TRBV15

CDR3nt: TGCGCCAGCAGCTTGGACGGGACAGTGATTGAAAAACTGTTTTTT
CDR3aa: CASSLDGTVIEKLFF
abundance: .
j_gene: TRBJ1-4
len: 15
d_gene: TRBD1
v_gene: TRBV5-1

CDR3nt: TGCGCCAGCAGCTTGGAAGGGACAGGTGATGAAGCTTTCTTT
CDR3aa: CASSLEGTGDEAFF
abundance: .
j_gene: TRBJ1-1
len: 14
d_gene: TRBD1
v_gene: TRBV5-1

CDR3nt: TGTGCCAGCAGCTCCTACCGGACAGGGGTTGAAAAACTGTTTTTT
CDR3aa: CASSSYRTGVEKLFF
abundance: .
j_gene: TRBJ1-4
len: 15
d_gene: TRBD1
v_gene: TRBV7-8

CDR3nt: TGTGCCAGCAGTTCACTTGGACAGGGGGGGTCACCCCTCCACTTT
CDR3aa: CASSSLGQGGSPLHF
abundance: once
j_gene: TRBJ1-6
len: 15
d_gene: TRBD1
v_gene: TRBV6-5

CDR3nt: TGCGCCAGCAGCCAAAGCCCGGGACAGGGGAATTTCTATGGCTACACCTTC
CDR3aa: CASSQSPGQGNFYGYTF
abundance: .
j_gene: TRBJ1-2
len: 17
d_gene: TRBD1
v_gene: TRBV4-1

CDR3nt: TGTGCCAGCAGCCAAGGAAGGGGGGGCCAGTACAATGAGCAGTTCTTC
CDR3aa: CASSQGRGGQYNEQFF
abundance: few
j_gene: TRBJ2-1
len: 16
d_gene: .
v_gene: TRBV4-2

CDR3nt: TGTGCCAGCAGTTACTACGGTGAAACCATATATTTT
CDR3aa: CASSYYGETIYF
abundance: .
j_gene: TRBJ1-3
len: 12
d_gene: .
v_gene: TRBV6-2/TRBV6-3

CDR3nt: TGTGCCAGTAGTATGGCTTCTAGCGGGGGGGCCAAAAACATTCAGTACTTC
CDR3aa: CASSMASSGGAKNIQYF
abundance: .
j_gene: TRBJ2-4
len: 17
d_gene: TRBD2
v_gene: TRBV19

CDR3nt: TGCAGCGTTGAAGATCCGAGGTTCTATGGCTACACCTTC
CDR3aa: CSVEDPRFYGYTF
abundance: many
j_gene: TRBJ1-2
len: 13
d_gene: .
v_gene: TRBV29-1

CDR3nt: TGTGCCAGCAGCCTGACAGGGGGCTGGGGCTACACCTTC
CDR3aa: CASSLTGGWGYTF
abundance: .
j_gene: TRBJ1-2
len: 13
d_gene: TRBD1
v_gene: TRBV5-4

CDR3nt: TGTGCCAGCAGCCCGTCGGAGGGTCAGCCCCAGCATTTT
CDR3aa: CASSPSEGQPQHF
abundance: .
j_gene: TRBJ1-5
len: 13
d_gene: .
v_gene: TRBV5-4

CDR3nt: TGTGCTAGTGGTTGGTGGGACAGCCACACTGAAGCTTTCTTT
CDR3aa: CASGWWDSHTEAFF
abundance: once
j_gene: TRBJ1-1
len: 14
d_gene: TRBD1
v_gene: TRBV12-5

CDR3nt: TGTGCCATAGGACGCGGGGACACCGGGGAGCTGTTTTTT
CDR3aa: CAIGRGDTGELFF
abundance: .
j_gene: TRBJ2-2
len: 13
d_gene: .
v_gene: TRBV19

CDR3nt: TGTGCCTGGAGTTACCCCTATAGCAATCAGCCCCAGCATTTT
CDR3aa: CAWSYPYSNQPQHF
abundance: once
j_gene: TRBJ1-5
len: 14
d_gene: .
v_gene: TRBV30

CDR3nt: TGTGCCAGCAGGCCTCGGACAGGGGCAAACACTGAAGCTTTCTTT
CDR3aa: CASRPRTGANTEAFF
abundance: .
j_gene: TRBJ1-1
len: 15
d_gene: TRBD1
v_gene: TRBV2

CDR3nt: TGTGCCATCAGTGACCATACAGATAACTATGGCTACACCTTC
CDR3aa: CAISDHTDNYGYTF
abundance: .
j_gene: TRBJ1-2
len: 14
d_gene: .
v_gene: TRBV10-3

CDR3nt: TGTGCCAGTAGTAACCTCGCCACAGCATTTAGCAATCAGCCCCAGCATTTT
CDR3aa: CASSNLATAFSNQPQHF
abundance: .
j_gene: TRBJ1-5
len: 17
d_gene: .
v_gene: TRBV19

CDR3nt: TGTGCCAGCAGTTACTTCGGGAGCTCTGGAAACACCATATATTTT
CDR3aa: CASSYFGSSGNTIYF
abundance: once
j_gene: TRBJ1-3
len: 15
d_gene: .
v_gene: TRBV6-5

CDR3nt: TGTGCCACCAGTGACCCGAGCGGGGGGGAAGGCGATGAGCAGTTCTTC
CDR3aa: CATSDPSGGEGDEQFF
abundance: few
j_gene: TRBJ2-1
len: 16
d_gene: TRBD2
v_gene: TRBV24-1

CDR3nt: TGTGCCAGCAGCTTCCACGGGGGGTCAGGTGAGCAGTTCTTC
CDR3aa: CASSFHGGSGEQFF
abundance: .
j_gene: TRBJ2-1
len: 14
d_gene: TRBD2
v_gene: TRBV5-8

CDR3nt: TGTGCCAGCTCACCAGGACACTTTTATTCACCCCTCCACTTT
CDR3aa: CASSPGHFYSPLHF
abundance: .
j_gene: TRBJ1-6
len: 14
d_gene: .
v_gene: TRBV18

CDR3nt: TGTGCCAGCTCACAGCCGGGGGTATCCTATAATTCACCCCTCCACTTT
CDR3aa: CASSQPGVSYNSPLHF
abundance: .
j_gene: TRBJ1-6
len: 16
d_gene: .
v_gene: TRBV18

CDR3nt: TGTGCCAGTAGTATAGCTCACTCAGGTTCACCCCTCCACTTT
CDR3aa: CASSIAHSGSPLHF
abundance: .
j_gene: TRBJ1-6
len: 14
d_gene: .
v_gene: TRBV19

CDR3nt: TGTGCTAGTGGCCCTACAGGGTTAACTAATGAAAAACTGTTTTTT
CDR3aa: CASGPTGLTNEKLFF
abundance: .
j_gene: TRBJ1-4
len: 15
d_gene: .
v_gene: TRBV12-5

CDR3nt: TGCGCCAGCAGGTTCGTAGACAGACCTCACACTGAAGCTTTCTTT
CDR3aa: CASRFVDRPHTEAFF
abundance: .
j_gene: TRBJ1-1
len: 15
d_gene: .
v_gene: TRBV5-1

CDR3nt: TGTGCCAGCAGTAACAGGGAAGGGCAGCCCCAGCATTTT
CDR3aa: CASSNREGQPQHF
abundance: once
j_gene: TRBJ1-5
len: 13
d_gene: .
v_gene: TRBV6-6

CDR3nt: TGTGCCAGCAGTTTACGACAGTCAGGGAATGAGCAGTTCTTC
CDR3aa: CASSLRQSGNEQFF
abundance: .
j_gene: TRBJ2-1
len: 14
d_gene: .
v_gene: TRBV27

CDR3nt: TGTGCCAGCAGCTTGGTTCAGGGACAAGAGTTCTTC
CDR3aa: CASSLVQGQEFF
abundance: .
j_gene: TRBJ2-1
len: 12
d_gene: .
v_gene: TRBV5-4

CDR3nt: TGCGCCAGCAGTCAATCTTACGGGATAGGACAGGGGGGAATCTTGGCCCAGCATTTT
CDR3aa: CASSQSYGIGQGGILAQHF
abundance: .
j_gene: TRBJ1-5
len: 19
d_gene: TRBD1
v_gene: TRBV23-1

CDR3nt: TGTGCCGCCTGGGGGGGGGCTCTGAACACTGAAGCTTTCTTT
CDR3aa: CAAWGGALNTEAFF
abundance: few
j_gene: TRBJ1-1
len: 14
d_gene: .
v_gene: TRBV6-5

CDR3nt: TGTGCCAGCAGTGACCCGCGACACCTAGGAAACACCATATATTTT
CDR3aa: CASSDPRHLGNTIYF
abundance: .
j_gene: TRBJ1-3
len: 15
d_gene: .
v_gene: TRBV2

CDR3nt: TGTGCCAGCAGCCCTCCTAGACAGGCCTTAAACTACGAGCAGTACTTC
CDR3aa: CASSPPRQALNYEQYF
abundance: .
j_gene: TRBJ2-7
len: 16
d_gene: .
v_gene: TRBV5-6

CDR3nt: TGCGCCAGCAGCTTGGGGAAGGGACAGATGAACACTGAAGCTTTCTTT
CDR3aa: CASSLGKGQMNTEAFF
abundance: .
j_gene: TRBJ1-1
len: 16
d_gene: TRBD1
v_gene: TRBV5-1

CDR3nt: TGTGCCAGCAGCTTTACGGGACAGGGATTGTACGAGCAGTACTTC
CDR3aa: CASSFTGQGLYEQYF
abundance: .
j_gene: TRBJ2-7
len: 15
d_gene: TRBD1
v_gene: TRBV5-5

CDR3nt: TGTGCCAGCCGAGAGAATAGGGGCACTGAAGCTTTCTTT
CDR3aa: CASRENRGTEAFF
abundance: .
j_gene: TRBJ1-1
len: 13
d_gene: .
v_gene: TRBV27